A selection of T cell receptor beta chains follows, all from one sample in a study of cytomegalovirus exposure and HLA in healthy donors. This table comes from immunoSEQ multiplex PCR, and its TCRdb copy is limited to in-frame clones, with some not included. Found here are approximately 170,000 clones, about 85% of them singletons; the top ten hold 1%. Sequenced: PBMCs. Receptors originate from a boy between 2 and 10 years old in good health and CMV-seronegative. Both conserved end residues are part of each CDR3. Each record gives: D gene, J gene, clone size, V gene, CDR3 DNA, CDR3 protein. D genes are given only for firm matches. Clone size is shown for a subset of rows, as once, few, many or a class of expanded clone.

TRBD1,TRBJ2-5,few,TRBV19,TGTGCCAGTAGTGGAGCGGACAGGGACCAAGAGACCCAGTACTTC,CASSGADRDQETQYF
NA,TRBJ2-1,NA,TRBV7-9,TGTGCCAGCAGTACAGAGTCCTACAATGAGCAGTTCTTC,CASSTESYNEQFF
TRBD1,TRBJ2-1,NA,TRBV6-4,TGTGCCAGCAGTGAGGCCGGGACAGGGGCGTACAATGAGCAGTTCTTC,CASSEAGTGAYNEQFF
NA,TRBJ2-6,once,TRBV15,TGTGCCACCAGCGGCACCTCTGGGGCCAACGTCCTGACTTTC,CATSGTSGANVLTF
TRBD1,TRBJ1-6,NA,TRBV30,TGTGCCTGGAGTCACATCGGGACAGGGGATTCACCCCTCCACTTT,CAWSHIGTGDSPLHF
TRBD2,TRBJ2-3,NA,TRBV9,TGTGCCAGCAGCGTCTTTGGGACTAGCGGGGGTAGCACAGATACGCAGTATTTT,CASSVFGTSGGSTDTQYF
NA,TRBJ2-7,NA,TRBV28,TGTGCCAGCAGTTTACCCTCAGGCGGCAGGGGCCAGCCTTACGAGCAGTACTTC,CASSLPSGGRGQPYEQYF
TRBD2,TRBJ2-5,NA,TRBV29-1,TGCAGCGTTGAAGGGGCTAGCGGGGCCCAAGAGACCCAGTACTTC,CSVEGASGAQETQYF
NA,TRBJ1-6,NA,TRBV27,TGTGCCAGCAGTTTACTGACAGGTCAATCACCCCTCCACTTT,CASSLLTGQSPLHF
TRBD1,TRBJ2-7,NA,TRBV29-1,TGCAGCGTTGAATCCCCACGCCCGGGACAGGACTCCTACGAGCAGTACTTC,CSVESPRPGQDSYEQYF
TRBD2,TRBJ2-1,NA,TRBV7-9,TGTGCCAGCAGCTTAACTAGCGGGAGGTTAAGCTCCTACAATGAGCAGTTCTTC,CASSLTSGRLSSYNEQFF
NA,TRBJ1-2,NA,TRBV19,TGTGCCAGTAGTATAGGCCTCGGGGTTAAGGCGTATGGCTACACCTTC,CASSIGLGVKAYGYTF
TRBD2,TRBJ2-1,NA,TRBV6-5,TGTGCCAGCAGTTACTTCCCTAGCGGGAGTGAGTTCTTC,CASSYFPSGSEFF
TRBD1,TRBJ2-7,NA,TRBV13,TGTGCCAGCAGCCGCTCAGGGGGCGAGCAGTACTTC,CASSRSGGEQYF
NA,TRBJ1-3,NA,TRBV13,TGTGCCAGCAGCTTATTAGGAAACACCATATATTTT,CASSLLGNTIYF
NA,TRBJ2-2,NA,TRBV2,TGTGCCAGCAGGCTCCAGGGCGGGGTGAACACCGGGGAGCTGTTTTTT,CASRLQGGVNTGELFF
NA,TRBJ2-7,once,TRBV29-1,TGCAGCGTTGGAAGTTCAGGGGTCCACGAGCAGTACTTC,CSVGSSGVHEQYF
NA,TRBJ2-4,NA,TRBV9,TGTGCCAGCAGCGGTCGTCAGGGCGAGAACATTCAGTACTTC,CASSGRQGENIQYF
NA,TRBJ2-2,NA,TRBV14,TGTGCCAGCAGCCAAAGAGGGCCTGCCCACACCGGGGAGCTGTTTTTT,CASSQRGPAHTGELFF
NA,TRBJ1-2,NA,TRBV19,TGTGCCAGTAGCCAAAACTATGGCTACACCTTC,CASSQNYGYTF
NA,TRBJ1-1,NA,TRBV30,TGTGCCTGGACTACAGCACTGAACACTGAAGCTTTCTTT,CAWTTALNTEAFF
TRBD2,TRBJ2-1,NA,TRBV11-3,TGTGCCAGCAGCGTTAGCGGGGCAACAACCTACAATGAGCAGTTCTTC,CASSVSGATTYNEQFF
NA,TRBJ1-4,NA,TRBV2,TGTGCCAGCAGCCCTAGCCCCGGGCAAAATGAAAAACTGTTTTTT,CASSPSPGQNEKLFF
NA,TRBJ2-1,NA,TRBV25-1,TGTGCCAGCTCTGGGGGGCGGGGGAGCTACAATGAGCAGTTCTTC,CASSGGRGSYNEQFF
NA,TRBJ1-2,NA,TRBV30,TGTGCCTGGAGCCCACCAGCAGGGTTATATGGCTACACCTTC,CAWSPPAGLYGYTF
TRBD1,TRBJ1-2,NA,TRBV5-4,TGTGCCAGCAGCTTGTGGGGACAGGGGGCTGGCTACACCTTC,CASSLWGQGAGYTF
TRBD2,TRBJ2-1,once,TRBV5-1,TGCGCCAGCAGCTTGAGTAGACTAGCGGGGGGGATAGATGAGCAGTTCTTC,CASSLSRLAGGIDEQFF
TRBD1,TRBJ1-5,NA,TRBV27,TGTGCCAGCAGTTCCGGACAGGGAAGGGTTCAGCCCCAGCATTTT,CASSSGQGRVQPQHF
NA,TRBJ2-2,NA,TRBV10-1,TGCGCCAGCAGTCGACGAGGGGGAACCGGGGAGCTGTTTTTT,CASSRRGGTGELFF
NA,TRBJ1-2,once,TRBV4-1,TGCGCCAGCAGCCAAGATGGTGCAGGGAACTACTATGGCTACACCTTC,CASSQDGAGNYYGYTF
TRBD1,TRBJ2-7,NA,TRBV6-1,TGTGCCAGCAACGAGGGACAGGGAAGGTACGAGCAGTACTTC,CASNEGQGRYEQYF
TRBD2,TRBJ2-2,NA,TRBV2,TGTGCCAGCAGTGGACTCCTAGCGGGAGAAACCGGGGAGCTGTTTTTT,CASSGLLAGETGELFF
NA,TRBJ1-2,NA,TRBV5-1,TGCGCCAGCAGCTTGGCTACAGGAGAGTATGGCTACACCTTC,CASSLATGEYGYTF
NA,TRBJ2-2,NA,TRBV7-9,TGTGCCAGCAGCTTATTGGACACGAACACCGGGGAGCTGTTTTTT,CASSLLDTNTGELFF
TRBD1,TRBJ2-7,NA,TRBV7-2,TGTGCCAGCAGCTTTGGGACAGGGAACTACGAGCAGTACTTC,CASSFGTGNYEQYF
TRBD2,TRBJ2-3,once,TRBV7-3,TGTGCCAGCAGCTTGGGCGGGAGGTGGGGAGATACGCAGTATTTT,CASSLGGRWGDTQYF
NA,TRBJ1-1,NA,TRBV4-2,TGTGCCAGCAGCCAAACTCGGGGGGGAACCGCACGGGGCAGCAAGATTGCTGAAGCTTTCTTT,CASSQTRGGTARGSKIAEAFF